A selection of T cell receptor beta chains follows, all from one sample in a study of graft-versus-host responses after intestinal transplantation. For these receptors, no antigen is known. Assay: immunoSEQ multiplex PCR; the TCRdb copy retains only in-frame clones and omits some. Altogether roughly 97,000 clones are present, more than 75% being singletons, with the ten largest covering around 0.96%. Sample: unstimulated CD4+ T cells sorted from spleen or lymph node cells, taken before intestinal transplant. The origin of the receptors is a human donor who received an intestinal transplant. Both conserved end residues are part of each CDR3. D genes are given only for firm matches. Expanded clones get a size class; other rows say once, few or many, or leave the size out.

.	TRBV15	once	TRBJ1-4	CATSSRRGANEKLFF	TGTGCCACCTCTTCCCGACGGGGGGCGAATGAAAAACTGTTTTTT
.	TRBV29-1	.	TRBJ2-3	CSVEQSGTPIRPQYF	TGCAGCGTTGAACAATCCGGGACCCCAATAAGGCCGCAGTATTTT
.	TRBV6-6	.	TRBJ2-1	CASSPPPGPGNNEQFF	TGTGCCAGCAGCCCCCCACCGGGACCAGGGAACAATGAGCAGTTCTTC
TRBD1	TRBV5-1	.	TRBJ2-5	CASSSGQGKETQYF	TGCGCCAGCAGCAGCGGACAGGGTAAAGAGACCCAGTACTTC
.	TRBV28	.	TRBJ1-2	CASSPGANGYTF	TGTGCCAGCAGCCCCGGGGCTAATGGCTACACCTTC
.	TRBV6-1	.	TRBJ1-6	CASIRVRDSPLHF	TGTGCCAGCATCCGGGTCCGTGATTCACCCCTCCACTTT
.	TRBV5-6	.	TRBJ2-3	CASSLPDRPTDTQYF	TGTGCCAGCAGCTTGCCGGACAGACCCACAGATACGCAGTATTTT
.	TRBV11-2	.	TRBJ1-1	CASSLTRGGQMNTEAFF	TGTGCCAGCAGCTTGACTAGGGGTGGACAGATGAACACTGAAGCTTTCTTT
TRBD2	TRBV5-1	.	TRBJ2-3	CASSGTSGSPTQYF	TGCGCCAGCAGCGGGACTAGCGGGAGCCCTACGCAGTATTTT
.	TRBV10-1	.	TRBJ1-1	CASSEAGGKTFF	TGCGCCAGCAGTGAGGCGGGGGGGAAGACTTTCTTT
.	TRBV10-3	few	TRBJ1-1	CAIRADRDTEAFF	TGTGCCATCCGAGCGGACCGGGACACTGAAGCTTTCTTT
.	TRBV6-1	.	TRBJ1-5	CASSEAFHGNQPQHF	TGTGCCAGCAGTGAAGCTTTCCATGGCAATCAGCCCCAGCATTTT
.	TRBV19	.	TRBJ1-1	CASSWRGTEAFF	TGTGCCAGTAGTTGGCGGGGCACTGAAGCTTTCTTT
TRBD1	TRBV28	.	TRBJ1-5	CASNSQGAPNQPQHF	TGTGCCAGCAATTCACAGGGGGCACCTAATCAGCCCCAGCATTTT
TRBD1	TRBV6-6	.	TRBJ1-2	CASRPTGRDYGYTF	TGTGCCAGCAGGCCGACAGGGAGAGACTATGGCTACACCTTC
.	TRBV5-4	.	TRBJ1-6	CASSQLDRRSTYNSPLHF	TGTGCCAGCAGCCAATTAGACAGGCGTAGTACCTATAATTCGCCCCTCCACTTT
.	TRBV6-5	.	TRBJ2-1	CASSKQTGRLSEQFF	TGTGCCAGCAGTAAACAGACAGGGAGGTTGAGTGAGCAGTTCTTC
.	TRBV6-5	.	TRBJ2-5	CASSYSGSRETQYF	TGTGCCAGCAGTTACTCGGGCTCCCGGGAGACCCAGTACTTC
TRBD2	TRBV6-5	.	TRBJ2-1	CASSYGRANEQFF	TGTGCCAGCAGTTACGGGAGGGCCAATGAGCAGTTCTTC
.	TRBV5-1	.	TRBJ1-1	CASSLSGGSVTEAFF	TGCGCCAGCAGCTTGTCGGGGGGCAGTGTTACTGAAGCTTTCTTT
TRBD1	TRBV5-6	.	TRBJ1-6	CASSLWDRDGSPLHF	TGTGCCAGCAGCTTGTGGGACAGGGACGGATCACCCCTCCACTTT
.	TRBV18	.	TRBJ2-7	CASSQDPYEQYF	TGTGCCAGCTCCCAGGACCCCTACGAGCAGTACTTC
TRBD2	TRBV6-5	.	TRBJ2-1	CASSDGGAVNEQFF	TGTGCCAGCAGTGACGGGGGGGCCGTCAATGAGCAGTTCTTC
.	TRBV6-4	once	TRBJ2-1	CASSEWTDSNEQFF	TGTGCCAGCAGTGAATGGACAGACTCCAATGAGCAGTTCTTC
.	TRBV7-2	.	TRBJ1-6	CASSLDRDTRDSPLHF	TGTGCCAGCAGCTTAGATCGGGACACCAGGGATTCACCCCTCCACTTT
TRBD1	TRBV15	.	TRBJ1-4	CATSRGDRGLSTNEKLFF	TGTGCCACCAGCAGAGGCGACAGGGGGCTTTCAACTAATGAAAAACTGTTTTTT
TRBD2	TRBV4-1	.	TRBJ2-4	CASSLGLAGGSKNIQYF	TGCGCCAGCAGCCTAGGACTAGCGGGGGGATCCAAAAACATTCAGTACTTC
.	TRBV15	.	TRBJ2-5	CATSGDLAETQYF	TGTGCCACCAGCGGGGACCTAGCCGAGACCCAGTACTTC
TRBD1	TRBV6-6	.	TRBJ1-6	CASSRDSYNSPLHF	TGTGCCAGCAGTCGGGACAGTTATAATTCACCCCTCCACTTT
TRBD1	TRBV7-3	.	TRBJ2-1	CASSSRQGKQFF	TGTGCCAGCAGCTCCCGACAGGGAAAGCAGTTCTTC
TRBD1	TRBV5-5	.	TRBJ1-5	CASSLQGQQPQHF	TGTGCCAGCAGTTTACAGGGGCAGCAGCCCCAGCATTTT
TRBD1	TRBV7-2	.	TRBJ2-7	CASSLGDSSYEQYF	TGTGCCAGCAGCTTAGGGGACAGCTCCTACGAGCAGTACTTC
TRBD1	TRBV28	.	TRBJ2-7	CASSSGTGRDEQYF	TGTGCCAGCAGCTCCGGGACAGGGAGGGATGAGCAGTACTTC
.	TRBV6-6	medium-sized	TRBJ2-2	CASTRVGTGELFF	TGTGCCAGCACTCGGGTGGGCACCGGGGAGCTGTTTTTT
.	TRBV5-1	.	TRBJ2-1	CASSLEDPGQIDEQFF	TGCGCCAGCAGCTTGGAGGACCCCGGACAGATTGATGAGCAGTTCTTC
.	TRBV19	few	TRBJ1-5	CASGSGNQPQHF	TGTGCCAGTGGATCGGGGAATCAGCCCCAGCATTTT
.	TRBV2	few	TRBJ2-7	CASGVGFASYEQYF	TGTGCCAGCGGAGTGGGATTCGCCTCCTACGAGCAGTACTTC
.	TRBV25-1	.	TRBJ2-3	CASSAGQGLDTQYF	TGTGCCAGCAGTGCCGGTCAGGGGTTAGATACGCAGTATTTT
.	TRBV18	.	TRBJ1-1	CASSPPGGSTEAFF	TGTGCCAGCTCACCACCGGGGGGAAGTACTGAAGCTTTCTTT
TRBD1	TRBV15	.	TRBJ1-4	CATSSAGTVYEKLFF	TGTGCCACCAGCAGCGCCGGGACAGTTTATGAAAAACTGTTTTTT
.	TRBV28	.	TRBJ2-1	CASSSVSSYNEQFF	TGTGCCAGCAGTTCCGTGAGCTCCTACAATGAGCAGTTCTTC
TRBD1	TRBV7-3	.	TRBJ1-6	CASSLRQGTNSPLHF	TGTGCCAGCAGCCTCAGACAGGGGACTAATTCACCCCTCCACTTT
TRBD1	TRBV27	.	TRBJ1-6	CASSLSYRDRGNSPLHF	TGTGCCAGCAGTTTATCTTATCGAGACAGGGGGAATTCACCCCTCCACTTT
.	TRBV9	.	TRBJ1-3	CASSGAPWGAGNTIYF	TGTGCCAGCAGCGGGGCTCCTTGGGGTGCAGGAAACACCATATATTTT
TRBD2	TRBV5-6	.	TRBJ2-5	CASSIVLAVQETQYF	TGTGCCAGCAGCATTGTCCTAGCGGTCCAAGAGACCCAGTACTTC
.	TRBV7-9	.	TRBJ2-2	CASSQLGPNTGELFF	TGTGCCAGCAGCCAACTAGGACCGAACACCGGGGAGCTGTTTTTT
.	TRBV25-1	.	TRBJ2-7	CASSPKSETGYEQYF	TGTGCCAGCAGCCCGAAATCCGAAACTGGCTACGAGCAGTACTTC
.	TRBV11-2	.	TRBJ2-1	CASSLATGAYNEQFF	TGTGCCAGCAGCTTAGCCACAGGCGCCTACAATGAGCAGTTCTTC
TRBD2	TRBV4-1	.	TRBJ2-1	CASSQEVGTSVVNEQFF	TGCGCCAGCAGCCAAGAAGTGGGGACTAGCGTAGTCAATGAGCAGTTCTTC
TRBD2	TRBV7-9	once	TRBJ2-2	CASTTGGANTGELFF	TGTGCCAGCACCACCGGGGGGGCGAACACCGGGGAGCTGTTTTTT
.	TRBV14	.	TRBJ2-7	CASSTQGSYEQYF	TGTGCCAGCAGCACCCAAGGAAGCTACGAGCAGTACTTC
.	TRBV6-5	.	TRBJ2-4	CASSYSTGVAKNIQYF	TGTGCCAGCAGTTACTCGACGGGGGTAGCCAAAAACATTCAGTACTTC
.	TRBV5-6	.	TRBJ1-5	CASSPRPGPNQPQHF	TGTGCCAGCAGCCCCAGGCCGGGACCTAATCAGCCCCAGCATTTT
TRBD1	TRBV19	.	TRBJ1-2	CASSDRDYGYTF	TGTGCCAGTAGTGACAGGGACTATGGCTACACCTTC
.	TRBV2	few	TRBJ1-5	CASSWDGNSNQPQHF	TGTGCCAGCAGTTGGGACGGGAATAGCAATCAGCCCCAGCATTTT
.	TRBV2	.	TRBJ1-2	CASSSGIRRGWYGYTF	TGTGCCAGCAGTTCGGGGATACGAAGGGGGTGGTATGGCTACACCTTC
TRBD1	TRBV18	.	TRBJ2-3	CASSPRQGAGDTQYF	TGTGCCAGCTCACCACGACAGGGGGCAGGAGATACGCAGTATTTT
.	TRBV4-1	.	TRBJ1-2	CASSQNFGGANYGYTF	TGCGCCAGCAGCCAAAATTTCGGGGGTGCTAACTATGGCTACACCTTC
.	TRBV6-1	.	TRBJ2-5	CASSNFGTYKETQYF	TGTGCCAGCAGTAATTTCGGGACTTACAAAGAGACCCAGTACTTC